This entry lists 21 T cell receptor beta chains sequenced from one sample in a study of T cell repertoires in cytomegalovirus infection. These receptors lack a known antigen. TCRdb re-analysed the reads in MiXCR, keeping a single row per CDR3 protein. The sample shows fewer than 850,000 distinct CDR3 sequences, roughly 28% of them seen only once. This specimen consisted of cultured CD8+ T cells from PBMCs, obtained from culture after CMV antigen stimulation. Receptors were obtained from a human donor in good health (CMV status not recorded). Some clones in this sample may be carry-over from other donors' samples.

This chain connects TRBV19 to TRBJ2-2; D remains unclear. Trimming removed 3 bases from V and 2 bases from J, with 7 bases in between. Per the germline V gene, CDR1 is LNHDA and CDR2 is SQIVND (reference sequence). This CDR3 spans 14 amino acids. The CDR3 bases are TGTGCCAGTAGTATGGCTATTAACACCGGGGAGCTGTTTTTT. This encodes CASSMAINTGELFF.

The chain uses TRBV10-2 and TRBJ2-1; TRBD1 is a possible D gene (5 bases). The CDR3 sequence is 12 residues long. V gave up 3 bases and J gave up 10 bases, with 10 bases separating them. Per the germline V gene, CDR1 is WSHSY and CDR2 is SAAADI. The DNA of the CDR3 is TGCGCCAGCAGTGAAGGGGTCTGGGAGCAGTTCTTC. It is translated as CASSEGVWEQFF.

This clonotype came up a few times. V usage is TRBV7-1 and J usage is TRBJ2-1; a possible D gene is TRBD2 (5 bases). TRBV7-1 is designated an ORF whose function remains uncertain. Trimming removed 6 bases at V and 0 bases at J, with 12 bases between. The CDR3 is 15 residues long. This CDR3 reads CASSTLRGSYNEQFF. Written as DNA, the CDR3 is TGTGCCAGCAGTACTTTACGGGGCTCCTACAATGAGCAGTTCTTC.

This sequence joins TRBV15 and TRBJ2-7, with 8 nucleotides matching TRBD1. This CDR3 region has 18 residues. V lost 2 bases to trimming and J lost 4 bases; unmatched junction nucleotides: 16. Per the germline V gene, CDR1 is LNHNV and CDR2 is YYDKDF (reference sequence). The CDR3 DNA reads TGTGCCACCAGCAGACCGCCTCCGGGACAGGACCATTGTTACGAGCAGTACGTC. It is translated as CATSRPPPGQDHCYEQYV.

The gene calls are TRBV20-1 and TRBJ1-5, with D possibly TRBD1 on 5 matching bases. V dropped 6 bases and J dropped 6 bases, with 18 bases sitting between them. The germline V gene has CDR1 DFQATT and CDR2 SNEGSKA (reference sequence). The CDR3 has 14 amino acids. CDR3: CSASPPVGGQPQHF. CDR3 DNA sequence: TGCAGTGCGTCACCTCCAGTCGGGGGTCAGCCCCAGCATTTT.

This chain joins TRBV5-5 and TRBJ1-5; TRBD1 matches 8 bases. CDR1 SGHKS and CDR2 YYEKEE come from the germline V gene (reference sequence). The CDR3 has 16 residues. With 4 bases clipped from V and 10 bases from J, the junction kept 16 bases outside the gene matches. The CDR3 DNA reads TGTGCCAGCAGCAAAACGGACAGGGTCGGAGTTGACCCCCAGCATTTT. Amino acids: CASSKTDRVGVDPQHF.

This clonotype was seen at least ten times. The chain carries TRBV7-2 and TRBJ2-1; 10 nucleotides line up with TRBD1. The CDR3 loop spans 15 amino acids. Germline trimming cut 6 bases from V and 3 bases from J; bases unmatched to any gene: 5. The germline CDR1 and CDR2 sequences are SGHTA and FQGNSA. The CDR3 reads CASRPGQGYYNEQFF. CDR3 nucleotides: TGTGCCAGCAGACCGGGACAGGGGTACTACAATGAGCAGTTCTTC.

A few counts support this clonotype. The J gene is TRBJ2-1, the V gene TRBV9, with TRBD1 matching 9 bases. Germline trimming cut 4 bases from V and 5 bases from J; bases unmatched to any gene: 10. In germline, CDR1 is SGDLS, CDR2 YYNGEE. This CDR3 has 16 residues. CDR3 residues: CASSPSGQGFNNEQFF. Here the CDR3 DNA reads TGTGCCAGCAGCCCCTCAGGACAGGGGTTCAACAATGAGCAGTTCTTC. Full variable domain (missing parts from reference TRBV9 and TRBJ2-1): DSGVTQTPKHLITATGQRVTLRCSPRSGDLSVYWYQQSLDQGLQFLIQYYNGEERAKGNILERFSAQQFPDLHSELNLSSLELGDSALYFCASSPSGQGFNNEQFFGPGTRLTVL.

This chain links TRBV29-1 with TRBJ1-2, with D possibly TRBD1 on 5 matching bases. V lost 7 bases, J lost 3 bases, and 15 bases lay in between. The CDR3 spans 13 residues. The germline V gene encodes CDR1 SQVTM and CDR2 ANQGSEA. CDR3 sequence reads: CSARQGYDYGYTF. As DNA, the CDR3 is TGCAGCGCCCGGCAGGGCTATGACTATGGCTACACCTTC.

This rearrangement joins TRBV27 to TRBJ2-3; 11 nucleotides match TRBD2. This CDR3 contains 15 residues. J gave up 4 bases and V 8 bases, and 8 bases lay outside the gene matches. The V gene's germline CDR1 is MNHEY and CDR2 SMNVEV (reference sequence). The CDR3 spells CASRIAGGPPDTQYF. CDR3 bases: TGTGCCAGCCGAATAGCGGGGGGGCCACCAGATACGCAGTATTTT.

The J gene is TRBJ2-2, the V gene TRBV29-1, with D possibly being TRBD2 (5 bases). Trimming pared 3 bases from V and 3 bases from J, leaving 8 bases between. Germline assignment: CDR1 SQVTM and CDR2 ANQGSEA. CDR3 size: 13 residues. The CDR3 nucleotides read TGCAGCGTTGAGGTGAGGGACACCGGGGAGCTGTTTTTT. Its translation: CSVEVRDTGELFF.

This clonotype showed up just a few times. The chain employs TRBV6-5 and TRBJ1-1; D remains ambiguous. The CDR3 runs to 16 residues. V was shortened by 2 bases and J by 6 bases, with 19 bases between the two germline ends. In germline, CDR1 is MNHEY, CDR2 SVGAGI. The CDR3 nucleotides read TGTGCCAGCAGTTACGGAACTAGGGCCGAAGGGTCTGAAGCTTTCTTT. Its protein product is CASSYGTRAEGSEAFF.

This clonotype was counted a few times. This rearrangement joins TRBV7-8 to TRBJ2-7; D is possibly TRBD1 (6 bases). This CDR3 is built from 13 residues. V lost 5 bases and J 6 bases, leaving 14 bases between the germline ends. The germline gives CDR1 SGHVS, CDR2 FQNEAQ. CDR3 residues: CASSTRQVFEQYV. CDR3 coding DNA: TGTGCCAGCAGCACTCGACAGGTGTTCGAGCAGTACGTC.

The V call is TRBV7-3, the J call TRBJ2-1; the match to TRBD2 covers 7 bases. Germline V CDR1 and CDR2: SGHTA, FQGTGA. The trim removed 2 bases at V and 3 bases at J, leaving 4 bases unmatched. The CDR3 is 15 amino acids. The CDR3 sequence is CASSLLAEVYNEQFF. The CDR3 DNA follows: TGTGCCAGCAGCTTACTAGCGGAAGTCTACAATGAGCAGTTCTTC.

This rearrangement joins TRBV6-6 to TRBJ1-1, with unresolved D. The CDR3 is 16 residues long. Germline V gives CDR1 MNHNY, CDR2 SVGAGI (reference sequence). Trimming shortened V by 2 bases and J by 2 bases, and 15 bases separated the two germline ends. The DNA of the CDR3 is TGTGCCAGCAGTTACAAGAAAGGGATGGGAAACACTGAAGCTTTCTTT. This sequence encodes CASSYKKGMGNTEAFF.

CDR3 in DNA: TGCGCCAGCAGCCAAGATGGGACAGGAGCTAATTCACCCCTCCACTTT. Protein product: CASSQDGTGANSPLHF. This chain links TRBV4-3 with TRBJ1-6; 8 bases line up with TRBD1. The germline CDR1 and CDR2 sequences are LGHNA and YSLEER. This CDR3 has 16 amino acids. J gave up 6 bases and V 0 bases, and 4 bases lay outside the gene matches.

The chain combines TRBV6-6 with TRBJ2-1, with 13 bases that match TRBD2. This CDR3 is 17 amino acids long. The V gene's germline CDR1 is MNHNY and CDR2 SVGAGI (reference sequence). V lost 10 bases, J lost 8 bases, and 17 bases stayed unmatched. The CDR3 DNA sequence: TGTGCCACATCTTTACTAGCGGGGGGGGAATTGTTGGATGAGCAGTTCTTC. It codes for CATSLLAGGELLDEQFF.

The gene calls are TRBV29-1 and TRBJ1-2, with TRBD1 identical over 7 bases. Germline CDR1 reads SQVTM; CDR2 reads ANQGSEA. Trimming took 3 bases from V and 2 from J; bases not matched to a gene: 12. This CDR3 comprises 16 residues. The CDR3 bases are TGCAGCGTTGATCCATCCCTTCCAGGGGGGAACTATGGCTACACCTTC. Translated, it gives CSVDPSLPGGNYGYTF. Drawing the rest from reference TRBV29-1 and TRBJ1-2, the complete variable domain is SAVISQKPSRDICQRGTSLTIQCQVDSQVTMMFWYRQQPGQSLTLIATANQGSEATYESGFVIDKFPISRPNLTFSTLTVSNMSPEDSSIYLCSVDPSLPGGNYGYTFGSGTRLTVV.

This clonotype has a count of ten or more. The chain links TRBV7-2 to TRBJ2-5; D is uncertain. The CDR3 has 15 amino acids. Trimming shortened V by 5 bases and J by 2 bases, and 15 bases separated the two germline ends. CDR1 and CDR2 (germline): SGHTA, FQGNSA. CDR3 amino acids: CASSPYGLTQETQYF. In DNA form, the CDR3 reads TGTGCCAGCAGCCCATATGGGCTAACGCAAGAGACCCAGTACTTC. The full variable domain, its missing parts supplied by reference TRBV7-2 and TRBJ2-5, is GAGVSQSPSNKVTEKGKDVELRCDPISGHTALYWYRQSLGQGLEFLIYFQGNSAPDKSGLPSDRFSAERTGGSVSTLTIQRTQQEDSAVYLCASSPYGLTQETQYFGPGTRLLVL.

The CDR3 nucleotides are TGTGCCACCAGCAGAGCCTCTATGCAACTAGGTGAAAAACTGTTTTTT. Amino acids: CATSRASMQLGEKLFF. The chain is built from TRBV15 and TRBJ1-4; D is uncertain. CDR1 and CDR2 (germline): LNHNV, YYDKDF (reference sequence). The ends were cut back, 1 base at V and 7 bases at J, with 16 bases in the middle. This CDR3 region has 16 residues.

A few counts support this clonotype. One end of the junction fails to match germline, which may point to a read error. The J gene is TRBJ2-2, the V gene TRBV7-2; D possibly matches TRBD1 or TRBD2 (6 bases each). Germline lookup yields CDR1 SGHTA and CDR2 FQGNSA. CDR3 length: 15 residues. CDR3 bases: TGTGCCAGCAGCGCGGGACACAAAAACACCGGGGAACTGTTTTTT. Its protein is CASSAGHKNTGELFF.